This T cell receptor beta chain was captured by sequencing in a study of a mutant IDH1 vaccine in newly diagnosed glioma (dated by TCRdb to about 2021). With respect to the entire study: Vaccination was initiated 4-6 weeks after radiotherapy alone, or concurrently with temozolomide cycles in the chemotherapy-containing groups. Longitudinal TCRB deep sequencing was performed for approximately 24 treated patients wherever samples were available for exploratory analyses. The approximately 32 treated patients were 62.5% male and roughly 40% female, with a mean age of roughly 40 years. Before enrollment, patients had received standard therapy of radiotherapy alone, temozolomide alone, or radiochemotherapy with temozolomide; most received the combination. Peripheral blood was drawn at six visits: V03 (baseline), V05, V07, V10, V12 and V13. The week-35 safety follow-up was designated visit V12, and the week-47 end of study was designated visit V13. Overall results and qualifications from the work: Pseudoprogression appeared unrelated to alterations in the top peripheral T cell clonotypes detected by TCRB sequencing. PBMC samples for TCRB deep sequencing were selected based on availability. The authors noted that analyses of patient blood samples could not be reproduced because of sample limitations. Immune responses induced by the vaccine were seen in roughly 95% of patients across multiple MHC alleles.

Remarks on this clone: It lacks a known antigen. No base quality information exists; no much larger clone differs at one position.

Germline trimming amounts to 3 bases on V and 5 bases on J, with 2 as the count of junction bases outside the gene matches. According to the germline V gene, CDR1 reads SQVTM and CDR2 reads ANQGSEA. Its CDR3 holds 12 amino acids, cysteine through phenylalanine. This entry keeps only the CDR3 DNA: 36 bases, framed from base 1. The time point label, as the study defines it: week 47, end of study. A 20-mer mutant IDH1 peptide at 300 micrograms in Montanide made up each vaccine dose, which was injected subcutaneously together with topical imiquimod. Patients received eight vaccinations in weeks 1, 3, 5, 7, 11, 15, 19 and 23, corresponding to visits V03 through V10. Donors had newly diagnosed WHO grade 3 or 4 IDH1-mutant astrocytomas with loss of nuclear ATRX. The samples were drawn from NOA16, a multicentre, single-arm, open-label phase I trial in Germany that tested a mutant IDH1 peptide vaccine in humans for the first time. Genomic DNA for TCRB sequencing was isolated from EDTA blood with the DNeasy Blood and Tissue Kit.

Libraries were prepared through the immunoSEQ multiplex PCR assay. Rearranged TCR beta chain sequences were amplified with the hsTCRB Kit following the manufacturer's protocol. TCRB libraries were sequenced on an Illumina MiSeq. On the authors' methods: Demultiplexing, trimming and gene mapping were performed with the kit vendor's proprietary platform. TCRdb obtained this table from immuneACCESS and retained in-frame rearrangements with V and J assigned. These tables miss some clones; where compared with another copy, unresolved V genes account for less than half of the shortfall, and the remainder is unexplained. V and J calls and clone size are given by that table; D and trimming were obtained from the DNA. This sample has around 30,000 clones in its table, and approximately 90% of those were observed once. The ten most abundant clones make up approximately 12% of the sample.

The specimen was PBMCs, collected from a glioma patient whose treatment included an IDH1 peptide vaccine. The chain couples TRBV29-1 to TRBJ2-5, with 8 bases aligning to TRBD2. The receptor was derived from a woman in her twenties or thirties with glioma. The nucleotide sequence is TGCAGCGTTGATCGGGGGGGGGAGACCCAGTACTTC. This sequence encodes CSVDRGGETQYF.